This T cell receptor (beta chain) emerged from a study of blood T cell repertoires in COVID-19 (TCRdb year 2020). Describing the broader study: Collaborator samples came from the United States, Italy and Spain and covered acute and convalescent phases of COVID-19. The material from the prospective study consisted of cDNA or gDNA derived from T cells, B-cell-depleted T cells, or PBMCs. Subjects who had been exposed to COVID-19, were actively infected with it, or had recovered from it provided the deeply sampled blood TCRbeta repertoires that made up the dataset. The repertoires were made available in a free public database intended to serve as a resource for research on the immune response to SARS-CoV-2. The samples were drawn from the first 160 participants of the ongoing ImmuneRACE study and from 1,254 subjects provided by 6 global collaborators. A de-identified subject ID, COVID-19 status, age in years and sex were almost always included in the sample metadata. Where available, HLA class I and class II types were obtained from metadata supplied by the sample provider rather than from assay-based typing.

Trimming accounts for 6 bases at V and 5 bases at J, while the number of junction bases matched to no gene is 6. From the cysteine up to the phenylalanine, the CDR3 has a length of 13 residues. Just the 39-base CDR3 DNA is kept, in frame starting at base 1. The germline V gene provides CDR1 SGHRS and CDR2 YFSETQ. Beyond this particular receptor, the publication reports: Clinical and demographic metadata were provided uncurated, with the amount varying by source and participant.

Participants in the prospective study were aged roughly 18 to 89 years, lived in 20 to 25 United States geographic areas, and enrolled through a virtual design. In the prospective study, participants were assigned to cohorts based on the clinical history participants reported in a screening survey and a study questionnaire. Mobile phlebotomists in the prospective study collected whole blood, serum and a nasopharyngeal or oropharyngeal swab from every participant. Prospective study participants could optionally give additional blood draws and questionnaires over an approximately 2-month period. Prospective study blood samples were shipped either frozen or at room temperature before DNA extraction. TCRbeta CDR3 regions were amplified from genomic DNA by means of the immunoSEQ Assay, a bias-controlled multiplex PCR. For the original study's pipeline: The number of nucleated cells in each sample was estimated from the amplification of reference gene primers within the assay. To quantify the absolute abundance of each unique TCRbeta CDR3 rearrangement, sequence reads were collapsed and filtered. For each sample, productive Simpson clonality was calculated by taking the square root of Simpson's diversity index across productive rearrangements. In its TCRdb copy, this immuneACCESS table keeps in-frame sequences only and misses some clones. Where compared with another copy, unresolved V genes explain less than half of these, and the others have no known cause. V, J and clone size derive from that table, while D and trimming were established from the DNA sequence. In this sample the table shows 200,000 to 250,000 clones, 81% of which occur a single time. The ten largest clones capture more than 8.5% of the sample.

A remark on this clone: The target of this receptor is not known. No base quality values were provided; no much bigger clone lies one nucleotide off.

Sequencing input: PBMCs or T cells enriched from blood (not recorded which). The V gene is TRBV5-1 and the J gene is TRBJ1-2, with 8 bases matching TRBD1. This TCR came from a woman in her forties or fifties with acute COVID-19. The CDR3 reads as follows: CASTAGQGYGYTF. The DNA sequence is TGCGCCAGCACCGCTGGACAGGGATATGGCTACACCTTC. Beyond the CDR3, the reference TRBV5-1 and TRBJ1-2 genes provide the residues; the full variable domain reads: KAGVTQTPRYLIKTRGQQVTLSCSPISGHRSVSWYQQTPGQGLQFLFEYFSETQRNKGNFPGRFSGRQFSNSRSEMNVSTLELGDSALYLCASTAGQGYGYTFGSGTRLTVV.